These 2 T cell receptor beta chains share one sample of origin, sequenced in a study of memory CD4+ T cells and cytomegalovirus serostatus. The sort gate was single viable CD3+CD4+CD8-CD45RO+ cells for memory CD4+ T cells. Assay: immunoSEQ multiplex PCR; the TCRdb copy retains only in-frame clones and omits some. The profile shows roughly 67,000 clones, about 80% of them singletons. Sequences were obtained from memory CD4+ T cells from blood. These TCRs come from an adult in good health and CMV-seropositive.

The J gene is TRBJ2-1, the V gene TRBV2; D gene unclear. V was shortened by 2 bases and J by 0 bases, with 5 bases between the two germline ends. Germline CDR1 is SNHLY and CDR2 is FYNNEI. CDR3 length: 14 amino acids. The CDR3 region is CASSERSSYNEQFF. CDR3 coding DNA: TGTGCCAGCAGTGAACGGAGCTCCTACAATGAGCAGTTCTTC.

This chain uses TRBV4-1 with TRBJ1-1; D unclear. The CDR3 covers 19 residues. Germline V lookup: CDR1 MGHRA, CDR2 YSYEKL. V was shortened by 6 bases and J by 1 base, with 27 bases between the two germline ends. CDR3: CASRPIEFGGLMWNTEAFF. In DNA, the CDR3 is TGCGCCAGCAGACCTATTGAGTTTGGAGGGCTTATGTGGAACACTGAAGCTTTCTTT.